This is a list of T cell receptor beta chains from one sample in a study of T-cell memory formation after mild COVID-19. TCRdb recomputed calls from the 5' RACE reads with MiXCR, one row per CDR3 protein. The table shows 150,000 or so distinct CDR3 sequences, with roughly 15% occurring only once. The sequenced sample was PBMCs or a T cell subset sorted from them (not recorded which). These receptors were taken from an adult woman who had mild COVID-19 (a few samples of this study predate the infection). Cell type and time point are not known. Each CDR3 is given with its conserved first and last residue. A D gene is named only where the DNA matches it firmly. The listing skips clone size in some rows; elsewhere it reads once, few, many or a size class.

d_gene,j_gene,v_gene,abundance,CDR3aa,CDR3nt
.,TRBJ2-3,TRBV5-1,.,CASNLAGMTDTQYF,TGCGCCAGCAACCTGGCAGGGATGACAGATACGCAGTATTTT
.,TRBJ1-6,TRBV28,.,CASSSLSTVEDSPLHF,TGTGCCAGCAGTTCACTCTCGACAGTGGAGGATTCACCCCTCCACTTT
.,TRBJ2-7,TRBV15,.,CATSRDRTDGEQYF,TGTGCCACCAGCAGAGACCGAACTGATGGAGAGCAGTACTTC
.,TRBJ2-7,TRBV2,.,CASSEGTASYEQYF,TGTGCCAGCAGTGAAGGGACAGCATCCTACGAGCAGTACTTC
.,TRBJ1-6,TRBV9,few,CASSPLIKYNSPLHF,TGTGCCAGCAGCCCCCTCATTAAGTATAATTCACCCCTCCACTTT
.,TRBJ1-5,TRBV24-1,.,CATSDFSKGKWTQHF,TGTGCCACCAGTGATTTTAGCAAGGGCAAATGGACCCAGCATTTT
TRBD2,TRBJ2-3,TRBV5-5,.,CASSLVRLAGVATQYF,TGTGCCAGCAGCTTGGTTCGGCTAGCGGGAGTTGCTACGCAGTATTTT
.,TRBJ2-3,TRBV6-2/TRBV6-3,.,CASSFRDRDGTDTQYF,TGTGCCAGCAGTTTTCGAGACCGGGACGGCACAGATACGCAGTATTTT
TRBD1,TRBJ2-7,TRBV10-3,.,CATRQGEQIYEQYF,TGTGCCACCAGACAGGGGGAGCAGATTTACGAGCAGTACTTC
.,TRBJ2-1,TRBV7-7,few,CASSPQRSSYNEQFF,TGTGCTAGCAGCCCCCAGCGGAGTTCCTACAATGAGCAGTTCTTC
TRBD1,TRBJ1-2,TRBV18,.,CASSPRDSPPGGYTF,TGTGCCAGCTCCCCCCGGGACAGTCCACCCGGAGGCTACACCTTC
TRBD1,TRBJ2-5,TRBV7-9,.,CASSHTGGIQETQYF,TGTGCCAGCAGCCACACAGGGGGAATTCAAGAGACCCAGTACTTC
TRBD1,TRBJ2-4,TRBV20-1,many,CSAYLGTEAKNIQYF,TGCAGTGCCTACCTCGGGACAGAAGCCAAAAACATTCAGTACTTC
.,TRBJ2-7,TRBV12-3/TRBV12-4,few,CASSLGPNYEQYF,TGTGCCAGCAGTTTAGGACCGAACTACGAGCAGTACTTC
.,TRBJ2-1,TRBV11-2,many,CASSLVGYNEQFF,TGTGCCAGCAGCTTAGTTGGTTACAATGAGCAGTTCTTC
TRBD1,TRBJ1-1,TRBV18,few,CASSQTGERKATEAFF,TGTGCCAGCTCGCAAACAGGGGAACGGAAGGCGACTGAAGCTTTCTTT
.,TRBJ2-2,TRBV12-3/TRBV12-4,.,CASWTGVGELFF,TGTGCCAGCTGGACTGGTGTCGGGGAGCTGTTTTTT
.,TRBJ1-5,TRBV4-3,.,CASSQGPLQGIDSNQPQHF,TGCGCCAGCAGCCAAGGCCCCTTACAGGGAATCGATAGCAATCAGCCCCAGCATTTT
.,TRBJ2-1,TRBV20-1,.,CSAPAEAGNEQFF,TGCAGTGCCCCCGCTGAGGCCGGCAATGAGCAGTTCTTC
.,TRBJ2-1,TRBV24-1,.,CATSSRDLYEGFGEQFF,TGTGCCACCAGTAGCCGGGACCTTTATGAGGGATTTGGTGAGCAGTTCTTC
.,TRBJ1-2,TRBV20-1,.,CSAPLWGYTF,TGCAGCGCTCCGTTATGGGGCTACACCTTC
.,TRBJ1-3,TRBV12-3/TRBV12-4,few,CASSLGGRPISGNTIYF,TGTGCCAGCAGTTTAGGTGGCAGACCAATCTCTGGAAACACCATATATTTT
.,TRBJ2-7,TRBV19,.,CASSIRASRVVHEQYF,TGTGCCAGTAGTATACGGGCCTCCAGGGTGGTCCACGAGCAGTACTTC
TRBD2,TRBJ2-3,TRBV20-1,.,CSAPGLAGTDTQYF,TGCAGTGCTCCAGGACTAGCGGGCACAGATACGCAGTATTTT
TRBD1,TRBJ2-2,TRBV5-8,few,CASSPGQGWAGELFF,TGTGCCAGCAGCCCCGGACAGGGTTGGGCCGGGGAGCTGTTTTTT
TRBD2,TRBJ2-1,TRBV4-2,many,CASSTGSSGVREQFF,TGTGCCAGCAGTACAGGGTCTAGCGGGGTTCGAGAGCAGTTCTTC
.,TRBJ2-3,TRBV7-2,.,CASSGALAADTQYF,TGTGCCAGCAGCGGAGCGTTAGCGGCAGATACGCAGTATTTT
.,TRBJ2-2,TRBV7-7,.,CASSSGYTGELFF,TGTGCCAGCAGCTCGGGCTACACCGGGGAGCTGTTTTTT
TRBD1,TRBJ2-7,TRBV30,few,CAWSGTGIYEQYF,TGTGCCTGGAGTGGGACAGGGATATACGAGCAGTACTTC
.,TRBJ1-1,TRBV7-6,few,CASSLTMNTEAFF,TGTGCCAGCAGCTTAACCATGAACACTGAAGCTTTCTTT
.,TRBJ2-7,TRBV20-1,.,CSARVGNKQDEQYF,TGCAGTGCTAGAGTCGGGAACAAGCAAGACGAGCAGTACTTC
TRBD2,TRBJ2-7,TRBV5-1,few,CASSRGLADEQYF,TGCGCCAGCAGCAGGGGACTAGCGGACGAGCAGTACTTC
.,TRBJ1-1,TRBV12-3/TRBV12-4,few,CASSLSTEAFF,TGTGCCAGCAGTTTAAGTACTGAAGCTTTCTTT
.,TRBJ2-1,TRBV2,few,CASMTDSQSSYNEQFF,TGTGCCAGCATGACTGACAGCCAGAGCTCCTACAATGAGCAGTTCTTC
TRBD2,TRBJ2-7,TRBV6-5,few,CASSRPSGRYEQYF,TGTGCCAGCAGCCGGCCTAGCGGGAGATACGAGCAGTACTTC
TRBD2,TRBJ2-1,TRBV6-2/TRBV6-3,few,CASSYRAGDGFF,TGTGCCAGCAGTTACCGAGCGGGAGATGGGTTCTTC
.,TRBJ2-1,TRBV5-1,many,CASSLQGYNEQFF,TGCGCCAGCAGCTTGCAGGGATACAATGAGCAGTTCTTC
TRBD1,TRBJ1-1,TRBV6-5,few,CASSYAWDSEAFF,TGTGCCAGCAGTTACGCCTGGGACAGTGAAGCTTTCTTT
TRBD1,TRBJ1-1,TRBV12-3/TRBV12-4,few,CASSRQGVYTEAFF,TGTGCCAGCAGCCGACAGGGAGTGTACACTGAAGCTTTCTTT
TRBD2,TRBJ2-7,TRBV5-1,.,CASSLSAGEYSYEQYF,TGCGCCAGCAGCTTGTCCGCGGGGGAGTACTCCTACGAGCAGTACTTC
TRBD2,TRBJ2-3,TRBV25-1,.,CASSEYGRGGTSTDTQYF,TGTGCCAGCAGTGAATACGGGAGGGGGGGGACTAGCACAGATACGCAGTATTTT
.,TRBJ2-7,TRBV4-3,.,CASSPSSRSYEQYF,TGCGCCAGCAGCCCCTCTAGCAGGTCCTACGAGCAGTACTTC
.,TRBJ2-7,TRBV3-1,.,CASSQEGLAPYEQYF,TGTGCCAGCAGCCAAGAAGGGTTGGCCCCCTACGAGCAGTACTTC
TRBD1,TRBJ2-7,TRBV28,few,CASSLNAGDRAYYEQYF,TGTGCCAGCAGTTTAAATGCAGGGGACAGGGCCTACTACGAGCAGTACTTC
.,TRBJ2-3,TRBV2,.,CASSGLVTGQSTDTQYF,TGTGCCAGCAGTGGCTTAGTGACAGGACAGAGCACAGATACGCAGTATTTT
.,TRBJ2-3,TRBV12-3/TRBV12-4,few,CASAGTDSTDTQYF,TGTGCCAGCGCCGGGACGGACAGCACAGATACGCAGTATTTT